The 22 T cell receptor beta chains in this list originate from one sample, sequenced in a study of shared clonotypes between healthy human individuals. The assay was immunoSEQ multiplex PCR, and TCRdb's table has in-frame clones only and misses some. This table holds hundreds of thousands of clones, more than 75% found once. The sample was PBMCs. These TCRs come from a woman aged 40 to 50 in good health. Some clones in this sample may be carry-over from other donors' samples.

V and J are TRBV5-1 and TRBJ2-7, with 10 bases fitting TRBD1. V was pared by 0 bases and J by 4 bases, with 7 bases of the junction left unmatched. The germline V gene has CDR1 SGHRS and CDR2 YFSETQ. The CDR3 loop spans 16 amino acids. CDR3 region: CASSLGATGGGYEQYF. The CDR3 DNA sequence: TGCGCCAGCAGCTTGGGGGCGACAGGGGGCGGGTACGAGCAGTACTTC.

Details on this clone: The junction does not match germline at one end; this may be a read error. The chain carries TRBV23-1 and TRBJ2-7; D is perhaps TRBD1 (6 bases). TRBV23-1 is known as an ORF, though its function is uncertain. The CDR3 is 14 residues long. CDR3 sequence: CASNQPETGHEQYF. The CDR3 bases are TGCGCCAGCAATCAACCGGAGACAGGCCACGAGCAGTACTTC.

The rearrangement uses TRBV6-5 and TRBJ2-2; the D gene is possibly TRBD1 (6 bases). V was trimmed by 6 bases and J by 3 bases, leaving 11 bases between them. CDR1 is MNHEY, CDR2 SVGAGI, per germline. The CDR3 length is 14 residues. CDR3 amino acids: CASRRGTYTGELFF. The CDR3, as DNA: TGTGCCAGCAGACGAGGGACATACACCGGGGAGCTGTTTTTT.

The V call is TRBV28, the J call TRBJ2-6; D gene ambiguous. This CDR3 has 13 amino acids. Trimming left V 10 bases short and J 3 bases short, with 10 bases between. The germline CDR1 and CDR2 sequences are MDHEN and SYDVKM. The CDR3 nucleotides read TGTGCCACCCAGTCCCTTGGGGCCAACGTCCTGACTTTC. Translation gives CATQSLGANVLTF.

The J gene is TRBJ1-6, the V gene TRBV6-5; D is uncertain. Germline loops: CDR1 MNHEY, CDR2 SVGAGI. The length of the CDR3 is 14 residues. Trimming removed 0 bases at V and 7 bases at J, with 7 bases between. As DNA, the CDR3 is TGTGCCAGCAGTTACTCGCAGGCCAATTCACCCCTCCACTTT. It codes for CASSYSQANSPLHF.

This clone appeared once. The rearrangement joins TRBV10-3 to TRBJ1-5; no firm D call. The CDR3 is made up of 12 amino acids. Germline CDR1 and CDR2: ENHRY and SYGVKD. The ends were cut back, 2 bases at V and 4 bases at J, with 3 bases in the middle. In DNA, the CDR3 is TGTGCCATCAGTGAGCCGAATCAGCCCCAGCATTTT. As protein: CAISEPNQPQHF.

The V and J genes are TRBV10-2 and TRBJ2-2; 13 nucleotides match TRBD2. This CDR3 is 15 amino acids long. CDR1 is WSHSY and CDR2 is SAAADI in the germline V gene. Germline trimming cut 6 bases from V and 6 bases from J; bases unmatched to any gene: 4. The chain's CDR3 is CASRGTSGTAGELFF. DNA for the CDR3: TGCGCCAGCAGGGGGACTAGCGGGACGGCCGGGGAGCTGTTTTTT.

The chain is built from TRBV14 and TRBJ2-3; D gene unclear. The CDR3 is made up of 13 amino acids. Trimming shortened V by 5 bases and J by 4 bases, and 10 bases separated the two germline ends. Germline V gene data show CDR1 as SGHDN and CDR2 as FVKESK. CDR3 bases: TGTGCCAGCAGCTATGGCCTCGCAGATACGCAGTATTTT. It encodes CASSYGLADTQYF.

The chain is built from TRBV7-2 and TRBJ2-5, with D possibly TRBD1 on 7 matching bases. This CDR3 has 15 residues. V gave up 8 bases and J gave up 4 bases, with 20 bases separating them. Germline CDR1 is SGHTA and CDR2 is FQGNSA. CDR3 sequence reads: CASGRGESRGETQYF. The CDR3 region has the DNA TGTGCCAGCGGCAGGGGGGAGTCGCGGGGAGAGACCCAGTACTTC.

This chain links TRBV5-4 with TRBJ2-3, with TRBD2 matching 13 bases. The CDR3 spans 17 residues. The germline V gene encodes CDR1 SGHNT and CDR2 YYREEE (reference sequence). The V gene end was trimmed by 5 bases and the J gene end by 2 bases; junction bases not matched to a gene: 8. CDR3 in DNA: TGTGCCAGCAGACTAGCGGGAGGGGTTACAGCCACAGATACGCAGTATTTT. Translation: CASRLAGGVTATDTQYF.

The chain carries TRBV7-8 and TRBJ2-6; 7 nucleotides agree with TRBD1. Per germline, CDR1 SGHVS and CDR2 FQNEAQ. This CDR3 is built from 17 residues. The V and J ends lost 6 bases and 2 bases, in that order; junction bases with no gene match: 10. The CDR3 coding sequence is TGTGCCAGCAGTATCACAGGGGTCTGGACTGGGGCCAACGTCCTGACTTTC. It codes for CASSITGVWTGANVLTF. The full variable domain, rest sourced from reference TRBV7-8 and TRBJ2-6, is GAGVSQSPRYKVAKRGQDVALRCDPISGHVSLFWYQQALGQGPEFLTYFQNEAQLDKSGLPSDRFFAERPEGSVSTLKIQRTQQEDSAVYLCASSITGVWTGANVLTFGAGSRLTVL.

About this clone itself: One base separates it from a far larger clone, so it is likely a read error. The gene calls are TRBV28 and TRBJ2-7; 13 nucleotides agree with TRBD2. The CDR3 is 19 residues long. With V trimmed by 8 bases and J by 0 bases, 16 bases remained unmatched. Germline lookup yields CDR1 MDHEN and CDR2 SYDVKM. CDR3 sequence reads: CASCPRTSGRRGLSYEQYF. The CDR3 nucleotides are TGTGCCAGCTGTCCGCGGACTAGCGGGAGAAGGGGTCTCTCCTACGAGCAGTACTTC.

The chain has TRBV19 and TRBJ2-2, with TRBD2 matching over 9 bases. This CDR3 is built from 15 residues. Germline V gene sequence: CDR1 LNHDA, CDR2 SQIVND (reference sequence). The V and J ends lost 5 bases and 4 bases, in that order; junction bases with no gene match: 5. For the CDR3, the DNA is TGTGCCAGTAGTTCACTAGCGGGCTTCACCGGGGAGCTGTTTTTT. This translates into CASSSLAGFTGELFF.

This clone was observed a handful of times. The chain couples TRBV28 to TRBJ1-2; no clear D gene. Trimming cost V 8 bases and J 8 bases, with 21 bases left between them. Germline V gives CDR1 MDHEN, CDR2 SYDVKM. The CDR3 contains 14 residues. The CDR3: CASGEGEGFRGYTF. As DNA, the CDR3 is TGTGCCAGCGGCGAGGGTGAGGGATTCCGAGGCTACACCTTC.

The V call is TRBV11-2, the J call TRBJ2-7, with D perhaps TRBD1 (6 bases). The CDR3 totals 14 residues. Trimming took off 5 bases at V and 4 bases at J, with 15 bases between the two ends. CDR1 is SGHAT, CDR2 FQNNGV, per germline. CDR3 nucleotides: TGTGCCAGCAGCCAAGGGTACAGGGAATACGAGCAGTACTTC. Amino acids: CASSQGYREYEQYF.

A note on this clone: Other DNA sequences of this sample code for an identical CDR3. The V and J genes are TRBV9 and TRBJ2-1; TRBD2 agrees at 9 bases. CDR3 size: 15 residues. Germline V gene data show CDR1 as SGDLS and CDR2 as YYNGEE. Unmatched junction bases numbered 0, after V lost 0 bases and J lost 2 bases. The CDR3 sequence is CASSVGLAAYNEQFF. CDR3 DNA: TGTGCCAGCAGCGTAGGACTAGCGGCCTACAATGAGCAGTTCTTC.

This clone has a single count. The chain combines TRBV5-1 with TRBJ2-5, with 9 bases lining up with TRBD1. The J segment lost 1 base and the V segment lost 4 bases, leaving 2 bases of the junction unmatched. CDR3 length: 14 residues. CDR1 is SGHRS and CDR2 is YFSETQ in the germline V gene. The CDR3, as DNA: TGCGCCAGCAGCCAGGGACAGGGCCAAGAGACCCAGTACTTC. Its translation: CASSQGQGQETQYF.

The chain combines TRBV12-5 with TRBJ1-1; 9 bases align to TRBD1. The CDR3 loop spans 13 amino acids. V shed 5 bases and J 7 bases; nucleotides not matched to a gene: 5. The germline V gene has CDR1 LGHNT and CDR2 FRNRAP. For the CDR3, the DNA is TGTGCTAGTGGTACAGGGGGCTGGAGTGAAGCTTTCTTT. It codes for CASGTGGWSEAFF.

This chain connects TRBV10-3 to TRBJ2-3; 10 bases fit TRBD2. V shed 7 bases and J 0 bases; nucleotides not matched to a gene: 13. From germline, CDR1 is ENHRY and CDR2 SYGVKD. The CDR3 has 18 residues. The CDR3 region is CAINGGLAGGASTDTQYF. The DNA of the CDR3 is TGTGCCATCAATGGGGGCTTAGCGGGAGGAGCTAGCACAGATACGCAGTATTTT.

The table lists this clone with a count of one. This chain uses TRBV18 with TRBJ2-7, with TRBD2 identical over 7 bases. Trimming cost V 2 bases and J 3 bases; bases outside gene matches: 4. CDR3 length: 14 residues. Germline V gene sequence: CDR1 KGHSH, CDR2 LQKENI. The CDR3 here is CASSPGAGYYEQYF. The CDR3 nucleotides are TGTGCCAGCTCACCAGGAGCGGGATACTACGAGCAGTACTTC.

Here the CDR3 reads CASSVGPPREQFF. In nucleotides, the CDR3 is TGTGCCAGCAGCGTCGGACCCCCCCGTGAGCAGTTCTTC. The chain is built from TRBV9 and TRBJ2-1; unclear D gene. The CDR3 covers 13 residues. In germline, CDR1 is SGDLS, CDR2 YYNGEE. Trimming took 2 bases from V and 9 from J, leaving 12 bases between them.

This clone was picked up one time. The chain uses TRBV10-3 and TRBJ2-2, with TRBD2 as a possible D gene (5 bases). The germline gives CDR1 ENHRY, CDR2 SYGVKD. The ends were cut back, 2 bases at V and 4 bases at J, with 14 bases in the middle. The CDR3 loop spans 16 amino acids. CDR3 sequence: CAISESPSPFTGELFF. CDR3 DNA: TGTGCCATCAGTGAGAGTCCTAGCCCGTTCACCGGGGAGCTGTTTTTT.